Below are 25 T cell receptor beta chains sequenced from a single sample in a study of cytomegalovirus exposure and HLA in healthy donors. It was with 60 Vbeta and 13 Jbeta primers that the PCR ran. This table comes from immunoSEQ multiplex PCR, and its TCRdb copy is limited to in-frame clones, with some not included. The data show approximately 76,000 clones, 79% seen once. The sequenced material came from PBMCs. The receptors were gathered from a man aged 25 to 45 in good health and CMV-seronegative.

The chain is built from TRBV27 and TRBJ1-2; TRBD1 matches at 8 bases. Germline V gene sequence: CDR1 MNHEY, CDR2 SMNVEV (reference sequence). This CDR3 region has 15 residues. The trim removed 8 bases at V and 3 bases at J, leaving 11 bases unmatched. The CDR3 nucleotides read TGTGCCAGCCGCGCGGACAGGGAAAAGGACTATGGCTACACCTTC. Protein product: CASRADREKDYGYTF.

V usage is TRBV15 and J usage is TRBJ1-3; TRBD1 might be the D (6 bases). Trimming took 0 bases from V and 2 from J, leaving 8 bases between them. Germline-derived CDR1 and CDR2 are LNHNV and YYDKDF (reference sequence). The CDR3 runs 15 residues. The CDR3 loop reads CATSRDRGPGNTIYF. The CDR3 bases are TGTGCCACCAGCAGAGACAGGGGACCTGGAAACACCATATATTTT. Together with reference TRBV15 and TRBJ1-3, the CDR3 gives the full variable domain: DAMVIQNPRYQVTQFGKPVTLSCSQTLNHNVMYWYQQKSSQAPKLLFHYYDKDFNNEADTPDNFQSRRPNTSFCFLDIRSPGLGDTAMYLCATSRDRGPGNTIYFGEGSWLTVV.

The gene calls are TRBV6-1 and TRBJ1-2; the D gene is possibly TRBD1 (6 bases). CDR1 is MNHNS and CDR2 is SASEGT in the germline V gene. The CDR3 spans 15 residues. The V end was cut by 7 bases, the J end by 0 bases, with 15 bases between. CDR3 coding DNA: TGTGCCAGCAAACTCCGACAGGCGACTAACTATGGCTACACCTTC. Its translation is CASKLRQATNYGYTF.

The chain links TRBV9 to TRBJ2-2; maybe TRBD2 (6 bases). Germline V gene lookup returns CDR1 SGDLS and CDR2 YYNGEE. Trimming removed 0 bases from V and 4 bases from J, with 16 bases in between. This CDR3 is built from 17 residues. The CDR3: CASSVGVTRVSTGELFF. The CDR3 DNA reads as TGTGCCAGCAGCGTAGGGGTGACTAGAGTGAGCACCGGGGAGCTGTTTTTT.

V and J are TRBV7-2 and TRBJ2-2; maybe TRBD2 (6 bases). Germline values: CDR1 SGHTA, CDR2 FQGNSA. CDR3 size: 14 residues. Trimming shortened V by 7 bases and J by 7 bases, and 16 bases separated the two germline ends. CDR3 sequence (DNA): TGTGCCAGCACCCTTCGCGGAGGGATCGGGGAGCTGTTTTTT. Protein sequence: CASTLRGGIGELFF.

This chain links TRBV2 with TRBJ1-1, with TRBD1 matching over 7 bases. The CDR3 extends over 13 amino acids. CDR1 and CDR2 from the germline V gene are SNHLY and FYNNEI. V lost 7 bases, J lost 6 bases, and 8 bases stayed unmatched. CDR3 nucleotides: TGTGCCAGCAATTTACAGGGGATGGCTGAAGCTTTCTTT. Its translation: CASNLQGMAEAFF.

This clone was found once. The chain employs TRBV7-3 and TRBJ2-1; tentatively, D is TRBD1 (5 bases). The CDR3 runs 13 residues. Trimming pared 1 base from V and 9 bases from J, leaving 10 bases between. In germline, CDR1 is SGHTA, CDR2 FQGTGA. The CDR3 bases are TGTGCCAGCAGCTTAAAGGGGCTAGGTGAGCAGTTCTTC. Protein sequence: CASSLKGLGEQFF. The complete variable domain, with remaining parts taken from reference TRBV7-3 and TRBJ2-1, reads GAGVSQTPSNKVTEKGKYVELRCDPISGHTALYWYRQSLGQGPEFLIYFQGTGAADDSGLPNDRFFAVRPEGSVSTLKIQRTERGDSAVYLCASSLKGLGEQFFGPGTRLTVL.

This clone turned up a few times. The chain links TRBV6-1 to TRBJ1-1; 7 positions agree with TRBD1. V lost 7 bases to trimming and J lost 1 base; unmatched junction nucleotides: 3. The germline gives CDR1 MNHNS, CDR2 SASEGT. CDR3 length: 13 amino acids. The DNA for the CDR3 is TGTGCCAGCAAGGGGGCGGCGAACACTGAAGCTTTCTTT. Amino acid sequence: CASKGAANTEAFF.

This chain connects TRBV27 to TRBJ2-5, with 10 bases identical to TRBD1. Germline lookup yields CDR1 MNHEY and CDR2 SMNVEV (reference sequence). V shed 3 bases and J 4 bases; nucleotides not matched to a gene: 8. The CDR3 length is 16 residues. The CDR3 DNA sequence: TGTGCCAGCAGTTTTGCGGGGACAGGGGCCACAGAGACCCAGTACTTC. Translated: CASSFAGTGATETQYF.

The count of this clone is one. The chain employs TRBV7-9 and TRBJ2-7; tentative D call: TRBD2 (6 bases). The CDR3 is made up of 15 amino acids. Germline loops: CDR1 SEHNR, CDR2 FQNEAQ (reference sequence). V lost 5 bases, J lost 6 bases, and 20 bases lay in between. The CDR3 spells CASSPAGTQEGEQYF. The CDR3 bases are TGTGCCAGCAGCCCCGCCGGGACCCAGGAGGGCGAGCAGTACTTC.

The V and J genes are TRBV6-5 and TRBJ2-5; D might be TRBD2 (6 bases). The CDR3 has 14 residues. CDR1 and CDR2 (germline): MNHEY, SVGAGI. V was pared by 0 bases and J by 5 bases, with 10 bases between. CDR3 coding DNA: TGTGCCAGCAGTTACTCCGGGGGTAGGGAGACCCAGTACTTC. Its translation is CASSYSGGRETQYF.

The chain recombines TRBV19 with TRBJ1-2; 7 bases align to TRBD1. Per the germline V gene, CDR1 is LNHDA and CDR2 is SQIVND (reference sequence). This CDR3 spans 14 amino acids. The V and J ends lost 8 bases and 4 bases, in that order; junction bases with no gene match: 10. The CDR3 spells CASWKGATSYGYTF. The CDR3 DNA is TGTGCCAGTTGGAAGGGGGCGACCAGCTATGGCTACACCTTC.

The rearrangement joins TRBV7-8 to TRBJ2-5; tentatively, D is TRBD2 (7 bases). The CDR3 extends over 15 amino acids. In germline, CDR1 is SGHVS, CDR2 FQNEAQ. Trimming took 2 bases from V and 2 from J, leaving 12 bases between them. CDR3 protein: CASSLLGGGQETQYF. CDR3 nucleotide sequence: TGTGCCAGCAGCTTACTAGGGGGGGGACAAGAGACCCAGTACTTC.

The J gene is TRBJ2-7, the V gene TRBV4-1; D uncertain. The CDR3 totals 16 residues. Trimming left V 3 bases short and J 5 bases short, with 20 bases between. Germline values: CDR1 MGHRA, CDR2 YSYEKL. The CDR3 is CASSHPSGLGLNEQYF. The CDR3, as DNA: TGCGCCAGCAGCCATCCCTCAGGCCTGGGCTTGAACGAGCAGTACTTC.

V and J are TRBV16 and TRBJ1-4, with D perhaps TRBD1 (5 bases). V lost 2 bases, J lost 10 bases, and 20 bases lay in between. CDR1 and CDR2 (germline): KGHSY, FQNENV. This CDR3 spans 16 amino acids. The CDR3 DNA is TGTGCCAGCAGCCAAATCAGGGCGGATCATCAAGGAAAACTGTTTTTT. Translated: CASSQIRADHQGKLFF. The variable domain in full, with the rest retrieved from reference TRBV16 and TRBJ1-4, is GEEVAQTPKHLVRGEGQKAKLYCAPIKGHSYVFWYQQVLKNEFKFLISFQNENVFDETGMPKERFSAKCLPNSPCSLEIQATKLEDSAVYFCASSQIRADHQGKLFFGSGTQLSVL.

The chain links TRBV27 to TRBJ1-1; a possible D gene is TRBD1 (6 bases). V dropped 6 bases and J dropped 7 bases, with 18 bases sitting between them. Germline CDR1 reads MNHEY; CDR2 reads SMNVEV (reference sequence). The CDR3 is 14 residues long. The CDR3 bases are TGTGCCAGCAGCCCCTTTAGAGGACAGCGTGAAGCTTTCTTT. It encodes CASSPFRGQREAFF.

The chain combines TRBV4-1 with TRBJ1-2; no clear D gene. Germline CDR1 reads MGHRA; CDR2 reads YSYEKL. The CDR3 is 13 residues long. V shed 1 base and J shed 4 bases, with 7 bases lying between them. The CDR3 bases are TGCGCCAGCAGCCAAGCGGGTGGCTATGGCTACACCTTC. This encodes CASSQAGGYGYTF.

In DNA, the CDR3 is TGTGCCAGCAGCTCCCGGGACAGGGTTCGGGTCGCGTACAATGAGCAGTTCTTC. Its translation is CASSSRDRVRVAYNEQFF. The V and J genes are TRBV13 and TRBJ2-1; 9 bases match TRBD1. From germline, CDR1 is PRHDT and CDR2 FYEKMQ (reference sequence). The CDR3 has 18 amino acids. V gave up 4 bases and J gave up 4 bases; unmatched junction bases: 14.

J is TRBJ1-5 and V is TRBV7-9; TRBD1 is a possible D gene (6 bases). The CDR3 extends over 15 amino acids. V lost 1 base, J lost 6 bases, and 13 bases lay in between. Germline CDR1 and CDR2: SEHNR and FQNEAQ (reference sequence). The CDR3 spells CASSLGGGWGQPQHF. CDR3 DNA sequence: TGTGCCAGCAGCTTAGGAGGGGGATGGGGTCAGCCCCAGCATTTT.

The CDR3 DNA follows: TGTGCCACCAGCAGAGGAGACTCTGGGGCCAACGTCCTGACTTTC. This translates into CATSRGDSGANVLTF. The rearrangement links TRBV15 to TRBJ2-6; D remains ambiguous. Germline V CDR1 and CDR2: LNHNV, YYDKDF (reference sequence). The V gene lost 1 base and the J gene lost 0 bases, with 4 bases spanning the gap. CDR3 length: 15 residues.

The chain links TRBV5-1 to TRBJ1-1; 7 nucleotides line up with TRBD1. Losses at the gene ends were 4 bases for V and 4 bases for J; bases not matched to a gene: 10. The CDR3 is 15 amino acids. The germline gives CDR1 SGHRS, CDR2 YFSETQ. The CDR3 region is CASSPMGQSRTEAFF. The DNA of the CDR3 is TGCGCCAGCAGCCCCATGGGACAGTCGCGCACTGAAGCTTTCTTT.

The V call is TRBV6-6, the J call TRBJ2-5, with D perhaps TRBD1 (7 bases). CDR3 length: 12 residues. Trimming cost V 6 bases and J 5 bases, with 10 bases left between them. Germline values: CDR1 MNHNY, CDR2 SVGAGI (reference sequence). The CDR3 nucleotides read TGTGCCAGCAGGGCAGGGGGGGAGACCCAGTACTTC. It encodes CASRAGGETQYF.

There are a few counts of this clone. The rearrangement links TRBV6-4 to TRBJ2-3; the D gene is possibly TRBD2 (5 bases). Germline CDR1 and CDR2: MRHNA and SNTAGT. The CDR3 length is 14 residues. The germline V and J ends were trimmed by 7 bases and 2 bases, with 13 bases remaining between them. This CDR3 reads CASKSGDDTDTQYF. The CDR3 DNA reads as TGTGCCAGCAAGTCCGGGGATGACACAGATACGCAGTATTTT.

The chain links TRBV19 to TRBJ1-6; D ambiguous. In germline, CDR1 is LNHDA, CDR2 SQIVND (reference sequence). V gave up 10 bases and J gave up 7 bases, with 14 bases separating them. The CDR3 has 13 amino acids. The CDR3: CATQTRGNSPLHF. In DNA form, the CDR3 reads TGTGCCACTCAAACTCGGGGAAATTCACCCCTCCACTTT.

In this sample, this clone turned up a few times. DNA of the CDR3: TGTGCCAGCAACCTACAGGGAGTTGTCGAGCAGTACTTC. It codes for CASNLQGVVEQYF. This chain connects TRBV6-1 to TRBJ2-7, with a tentative D call TRBD1 (6 bases). Trimming removed 7 bases from V and 6 bases from J, with 16 bases in between. The CDR3 has 13 amino acids. In germline, CDR1 is MNHNS, CDR2 SASEGT.